This T cell receptor (beta chain) appears in the sequencing data of a study of blood T cell repertoires in COVID-19. Whole-study context: T cells, B-cell-depleted T cells, or PBMCs supplied cDNA or gDNA.

A remark on this clone: The junction and the germline gene differ at one end; a read error may be behind it.

The length of the CDR3 is 15 residues. The germline V gene encodes CDR1 SSHAT and CDR2 FNYEAQ (reference sequence). Clones were read by immunoSEQ multiplex PCR, and TCRdb kept only the in-frame ones, dropping some. The sample has about 170,000 clones, approximately 80% seen once; the top ten hold approximately 12%. The origin of this receptor is a man in his fifties or sixties who had recovered from COVID-19. The chain couples TRBV7-7 to TRBJ2-7; a possible D gene is TRBD2 (5 bases). The sequenced material came from PBMCs or T cells enriched from blood (not recorded which). In DNA, the CDR3 is TGTGCTAGCACCTATTCACTTCGGGAATCACACGAGCAGTACTTC. Amino acids: CASTYSLRESHEQYF.